This section outlines one T cell receptor beta chain sequence together with its context. Its target is not known. The source of the sample is a study of PD-1 blockade in classical Hodgkin lymphoma. V dropped 6 bases and J dropped 7; count of bases not matched to a gene: 7. In germline, CDR1 is MNHNS, CDR2 SASEGT. The CDR3 is made up of 13 amino acids. General observations from the study: Patients starting nivolumab under 1 year after ASCT were excluded.

The time point: cycle 4 day 1 (C4D1), after around six weeks of nivolumab. All patients experienced relapse after autologous stem cell transplantation, and brentuximab vedotin exposure was variable. Thawed PBMCs were the source of CD8+ T cells, obtained through magnetic negative selection. Each best response was a complete response, a partial response or progressive disease. Here immunoSEQ multiplex PCR was the method, and the copy in TCRdb shows in-frame clones only, minus some. The sample lists roughly 20,000 clones, approximately 80% occurring once. The TCR comes from a human donor with classical Hodgkin lymphoma. The rearrangement joins TRBV6-1 to TRBJ1-2; 8 nucleotides line up with TRBD1. Sequencing was performed on CD8+ T cells from blood, taken before the fourth cycle of nivolumab. This CDR3 is CASRGVQGAGYTF. The CDR3 DNA follows: TGTGCCAGCAGGGGAGTCCAGGGGGCTGGCTACACCTTC.